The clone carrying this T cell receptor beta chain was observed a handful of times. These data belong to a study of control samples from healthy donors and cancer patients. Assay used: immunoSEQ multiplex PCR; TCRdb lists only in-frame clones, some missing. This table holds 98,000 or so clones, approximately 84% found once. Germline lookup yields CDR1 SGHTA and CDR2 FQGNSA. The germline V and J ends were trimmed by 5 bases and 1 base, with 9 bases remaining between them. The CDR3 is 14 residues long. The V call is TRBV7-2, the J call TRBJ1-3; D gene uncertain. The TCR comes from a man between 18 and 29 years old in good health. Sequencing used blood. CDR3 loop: CASSGEGSGNTIYF. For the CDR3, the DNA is TGTGCCAGCAGCGGAGAGGGATCTGGAAACACCATATATTTT.